This T cell receptor (beta chain) was sequenced in a study of shared clonotypes between healthy human individuals. Study at large: Three plates each covered CD4 naive and memory; CD8 naive two, CD8 memory one.

As for this clone: Antigen: not known. The same CDR3 arises from other DNA sequences in this sample as well.

Overall study findings and caveats: Measured sharing among donors was expected to vary with sequencing depth.

The table came from immunoSEQ multiplex PCR; TCRdb's copy has only in-frame clones and leaves some out. The sample shows some 1,400,000 clones, roughly 96% of them seen only once. Sequencing used naive CD4+ T cells sorted from blood. As to subset: CD45RA+ positively selected. The receptor's source is a man aged 30 to 39 in good health.

CDR3 DNA sequence: TGTGCCAGTAGTATAGTCGCAGGCCCCTACGAGCAGTACTTC. This sequence encodes CASSIVAGPYEQYF. The chain couples TRBV19 to TRBJ2-7; D remains ambiguous. Germline-derived CDR1 and CDR2 are LNHDA and SQIVND (reference sequence). V lost 1 base, J lost 2 bases, and 9 bases lay in between. The length of the CDR3 is 14 residues. Full variable domain (missing parts from reference TRBV19 and TRBJ2-7): DGGITQSPKYLFRKEGQNVTLSCEQNLNHDAMYWYRQDPGQGLRLIYYSQIVNDFQKGDIAEGYSVSREKKESFPLTVTSAQKNPTAFYLCASSIVAGPYEQYFGPGTRLTVT.